These 28 T cell receptor beta chains came from one sample sequenced in a study of Graves' ophthalmopathy and Graves' hyperthyroidism. Amplified TCR beta CDR3 regions were obtained using RNA transcripts as template. Second-round multiplex PCR came after a first-round RT-PCR that employed HTBI primers. TCRdb passed the multiplex PCR reads through MiXCR, listing each CDR3 protein once. This table has 740,000 or so distinct CDR3 sequences, approximately 40% appearing once. What was sequenced was peripheral blood. The receptors here all came from an adult man with Graves' ophthalmopathy.

This clonotype was seen a few times. In DNA, the CDR3 is TGCAGTGCTGGGGGGGCTAGCGGGAGGCAAGAGACCCAGTACTTC. Protein sequence: CSAGGASGRQETQYF. This chain joins TRBV20-1 and TRBJ2-5; 11 bases align to TRBD2. Trimming took 5 bases from V and 2 from J; bases not matched to a gene: 7. CDR3 length equals 15 residues. CDR1 is DFQATT and CDR2 is SNEGSKA in the germline V gene (reference sequence).

This clonotype was detected ten times or more. This rearrangement joins TRBV7-9 to TRBJ1-1; TRBD1 aligns across 9 bases. Losses at the gene ends were 6 bases for V and 6 bases for J; bases not matched to a gene: 8. The CDR3 has 14 residues. Germline lookup yields CDR1 SEHNR and CDR2 FQNEAQ (reference sequence). Written as DNA, the CDR3 is TGTGCCAGCAGACTGACAGGGGGAGTGGCTGAAGCTTTCTTT. This gives the protein CASRLTGGVAEAFF.

Only one count was recorded for this clonotype. This chain uses TRBV11-1 with TRBJ2-7; the D gene is possibly TRBD2 (5 bases). Germline lookup yields CDR1 SGHAT and CDR2 FQDESV (reference sequence). CDR3 length equals 14 residues. V lost 8 bases, J lost 3 bases, and 17 bases lay in between. The DNA for the CDR3 is TGTGCCAGCGGGAGTTTTTCTGGGGTCTACGAGCAGTACTTC. Its translation: CASGSFSGVYEQYF. The variable domain in full, completed from reference TRBV11-1 and TRBJ2-7, reads EAEVAQSPRYKITEKSQAVAFWCDPISGHATLYWYRQILGQGPELLVQFQDESVVDDSQLPKDRFSAERLKGVDSTLKIQPAELGDSAMYLCASGSFSGVYEQYFGPGTRLTVT.

As concerns this clonotype: This could be a read error, since a much larger clone is one nucleotide away. The V gene is TRBV10-3, the J gene TRBJ2-7; 9 bases line up with TRBD1. The length of the CDR3 is 16 residues. The V gene's germline CDR1 is ENHRY and CDR2 SYGVKD. Trimming at V came to 3 bases and at J to 2 bases, leaving 8 bases not matched to a gene. CDR3 coding DNA: TGTGCCATCAGTGACCTTGACCGGGACAGGGCCTACGAGCAGTACTTC. This gives the protein CAISDLDRDRAYEQYF.

Worth noting for this clonotype: This may arise from a read error, as a much more abundant clone is one base away. J is TRBJ1-2 and V is TRBV7-2; the D is unclear. Trimming pared 5 bases from V and 7 bases from J, leaving 5 bases between. The CDR3 loop spans 10 amino acids. The germline V gene encodes CDR1 SGHTA and CDR2 FQGNSA. The CDR3 DNA follows: TGTGCCAGCAGCCACGGTGGCTACACCTTC. Its protein product is CASSHGGYTF.

The genes are TRBV7-2 and TRBJ2-6; TRBD1 matches at 7 bases. The CDR3 runs 11 residues. V dropped 5 bases and J dropped 13; count of bases not matched to a gene: 2. The germline V gene has CDR1 SGHTA and CDR2 FQGNSA. The CDR3 reads CASSPGQVLTF. CDR3 coding DNA: TGTGCCAGCAGCCCGGGACAGGTCCTGACTTTC.

The V gene is TRBV6-1, the J gene TRBJ1-4; D is ambiguous. Per germline, CDR1 MNHNS and CDR2 SASEGT. Trimming cost V 6 bases and J 8 bases, with 13 bases left between them. This CDR3 contains 13 residues. The DNA for the CDR3 is TGTGCCAGCAGCCTAAGCCGGCGGGAAAAACTGTTTTTT. Protein sequence: CASSLSRREKLFF.

As regards this clonotype: The junction departs from germline at one end; a sequencing error may be responsible. The chain uses TRBV5-1 and TRBJ2-7; TRBD1 agrees at 9 bases. The germline V gene encodes CDR1 SGHRS and CDR2 YFSETQ. The CDR3 extends over 16 amino acids. CDR3 sequence reads: CASSSPGTGSRYEQYF. The CDR3 nucleotides read TGTGCCAGCAGCTCCCCGGGGACAGGGAGTCGCTACGAGCAGTACTTC.

This clonotype was observed many times. V is TRBV11-2 and J is TRBJ1-1; D is uncertain. V was cut by 2 bases and J by 4 bases, with 8 bases left in between. From germline, CDR1 is SGHAT and CDR2 FQNNGV. This CDR3 region has 13 residues. CDR3 DNA: TGTGCCAGCAGCTTATCCTCGGGCACTGAAGCTTTCTTT. Translated: CASSLSSGTEAFF. The full variable domain, with the rest looked up from reference TRBV11-2 and TRBJ1-1, is EAGVAQSPRYKIIEKRQSVAFWCNPISGHATLYWYQQILGQGPKLLIQFQNNGVVDDSQLPKDRFSAERLKGVDSTLKIQPAKLEDSAVYLCASSLSSGTEAFFGQGTRLTVV.

This clonotype showed up many times. The J gene is TRBJ1-1, the V gene TRBV7-9; maybe TRBD1 (5 bases). Trimming cost V 5 bases and J 7 bases, with 11 bases left between them. The CDR3 extends over 12 amino acids. Germline V gene data show CDR1 as SEHNR and CDR2 as FQNEAQ (reference sequence). The CDR3 here is CASSRGQNEAFF. The CDR3 region has the DNA TGTGCCAGCAGCCGTGGACAAAATGAAGCTTTCTTT.

About this clonotype itself: An end of the junction does not agree with germline; a read error may underlie this. This chain joins TRBV11-2 and TRBJ1-1; D ambiguous. From germline, CDR1 is SGHAT and CDR2 FQNNGV. The CDR3 is made up of 11 amino acids. CDR3 in DNA: TGTGCCAGCAGCTTAGTAACTGAAGCTTCCTTT. Protein product: CASSLVTEASF.

The DNA of the CDR3 is TGTGCCAGCAGCTTTACCGGGGTCGTCGGGTTCGAGTACTTC. Translated: CASSFTGVVGFEYF. The chain recombines TRBV5-5 with TRBJ2-7, with D possibly matching TRBD2 (5 bases). V dropped 2 bases and J dropped 11 bases, with 20 bases sitting between them. Germline V gene data show CDR1 as SGHKS and CDR2 as YYEKEE (reference sequence). This CDR3 has 14 amino acids. Drawing the rest from reference TRBV5-5 and TRBJ2-7, the complete variable domain is DAGVTQSPTHLIKTRGQQVTLRCSPISGHKSVSWYQQVLGQGPQFIFQYYEKEERGRGNFPDRFSARQFPNYSSELNVNALLLGDSALYLCASSFTGVVGFEYFGPGTRLTVT.

There are a few counts of this clonotype. The genes are TRBV29-1 and TRBJ2-2; D is unresolved. V lost 3 bases and J 0 bases, leaving 8 bases between the germline ends. This CDR3 is 14 amino acids long. From germline, CDR1 is SQVTM and CDR2 ANQGSEA. CDR3 sequence reads: CSVDGDSNTGELFF. The CDR3 DNA follows: TGCAGCGTTGATGGTGACTCGAACACCGGGGAGCTGTTTTTT.

The sample holds a few counts of this clonotype. V and J are TRBV25-1 and TRBJ2-2; 8 positions agree with TRBD1. Germline V gives CDR1 MGHDK, CDR2 SYGVNS. Trimming took 6 bases from V and 4 from J; bases not matched to a gene: 10. CDR3 length: 16 residues. The CDR3 loop reads CASSLVGQGGTGELFF. The CDR3 nucleotides read TGTGCCAGCAGCTTAGTAGGACAGGGCGGCACCGGGGAGCTGTTTTTT.

Of note for this clonotype: A much larger clone sits a single nucleotide away, making a read error possible. The rearrangement uses TRBV7-9 and TRBJ1-1, with D unresolved. CDR3 length equals 13 residues. Per germline, CDR1 SEHNR and CDR2 FQNEAQ (reference sequence). Deletions cut 6 bases from V and 3 bases from J, with 11 bases between. The CDR3 bases are TGTGCCAGCAGGTCGCCGTATCACACTGAAGCTTTCTTT. Encoded protein: CASRSPYHTEAFF. The full variable domain, in which reference TRBV7-9 and TRBJ1-1 provide the parts outside the CDR3, is DTGVSQNPRHKITKRGQNVTFRCDPISEHNRLYWYRQTLGQGPEFLTYFQNEAQLEKSRLLSDRFSAERPKGSFSTLEIQRTEQGDSAMYLCASRSPYHTEAFFGQGTRLTVV.

The rearrangement joins TRBV7-3 to TRBJ2-7; the D call may be TRBD1 or TRBD2 (5 bases each). Germline CDR1 and CDR2: SGHTA and FQGTGA. CDR3 size: 14 residues. Trimming pared 5 bases from V and 4 bases from J, leaving 15 bases between. The CDR3 reads CASSPQGRGYEQYF. The CDR3 DNA sequence: TGTGCCAGCAGCCCTCAGGGACGGGGTTACGAGCAGTACTTC. The entire variable domain, with the rest obtained from reference TRBV7-3 and TRBJ2-7, is as follows: GAGVSQTPSNKVTEKGKYVELRCDPISGHTALYWYRQSLGQGPEFLIYFQGTGAADDSGLPNDRFFAVRPEGSVSTLKIQRTERGDSAVYLCASSPQGRGYEQYFGPGTRLTVT.

This clonotype was found a few times. The chain carries TRBV7-9 and TRBJ2-2; weak D call: TRBD1 (5 bases). Trimming pared 7 bases from V and 2 bases from J, leaving 14 bases between. Germline V gene data show CDR1 as SEHNR and CDR2 as FQNEAQ (reference sequence). CDR3 length equals 15 residues. CDR3 sequence (DNA): TGTGCCAGCACCCTTGGGCAGGGAAACACCGGGGAGCTGTTTTTT. Residues: CASTLGQGNTGELFF.

This clonotype was observed a handful of times. This chain connects TRBV7-2 to TRBJ2-7; TRBD2 matches at 14 bases. Germline V gene lookup returns CDR1 SGHTA and CDR2 FQGNSA. The CDR3 sequence is 16 residues long. The J segment lost 6 bases and the V segment lost 5 bases, leaving 9 bases of the junction unmatched. The CDR3 region is CASSHSGLAGESEQYF. The CDR3 coding sequence is TGTGCCAGCAGCCACTCGGGACTAGCGGGAGAATCCGAGCAGTACTTC.

This clonotype has just a few counts. V usage is TRBV5-1 and J usage is TRBJ2-5; the match to TRBD1 covers 7 bases. J gave up 3 bases and V 2 bases, and 7 bases lay outside the gene matches. The CDR3 has 15 amino acids. Per the germline V gene, CDR1 is SGHRS and CDR2 is YFSETQ. CDR3 coding DNA: TGCGCCAGCAGCTTAACAGGGGCTTGGGAAGAGACCCAGTACTTC. Amino acid sequence: CASSLTGAWEETQYF. The whole variable domain, remainder taken from reference TRBV5-1 and TRBJ2-5, is KAGVTQTPRYLIKTRGQQVTLSCSPISGHRSVSWYQQTPGQGLQFLFEYFSETQRNKGNFPGRFSGRQFSNSRSEMNVSTLELGDSALYLCASSLTGAWEETQYFGPGTRLLVL.

V usage is TRBV25-1 and J usage is TRBJ1-4; 10 bases map to TRBD1. The germline V gene has CDR1 MGHDK and CDR2 SYGVNS. This CDR3 is 17 amino acids long. Trimming removed 5 bases from V and 8 bases from J; junction bases left unmatched: 14. The CDR3 here is CASSTSWGTGVREKLFF. Here the CDR3 DNA reads TGTGCCAGCAGTACAAGCTGGGGGACAGGGGTAAGGGAAAAACTGTTTTTT.

This clonotype was seen only a few times. The V gene is TRBV20-1, the J gene TRBJ2-7; D gene ambiguous. Germline V gene sequence: CDR1 DFQATT, CDR2 SNEGSKA (reference sequence). The CDR3 spans 11 residues. The V gene lost 6 bases and the J gene lost 2 bases, with 8 bases spanning the gap. The CDR3 DNA follows: TGCAGTGCCAGCTATCCCTACGAGCAGTACTTC. Its translation is CSASYPYEQYF.

This clonotype was seen just once. V and J are TRBV25-1 and TRBJ1-5; possibly TRBD1 for D (5 bases). V was shortened by 1 base and J by 5 bases, with 12 bases between the two germline ends. From germline, CDR1 is MGHDK and CDR2 SYGVNS. This CDR3 is 15 amino acids long. The CDR3 region has the DNA TGTGCCAGCAGTGAATCGGCGGGGGGGGATCAGCCCCAGCATTTT. It encodes CASSESAGGDQPQHF.

The rearrangement uses TRBV7-1 and TRBJ2-5; possibly TRBD1 or TRBD2 for D (6 bases each). TRBV7-1 is labeled an ORF, and its function is uncertain. This CDR3 has 17 amino acids. The V end lost 5 bases, the J end lost 1 base, and 20 bases lay between the germline ends. The CDR3 bases are TGTGCCAGCAGCCCCGGAGGGCAGGGGCCATCCCAAGAGACCCAGTACTTC. Amino acids: CASSPGGQGPSQETQYF.

Points on this clonotype: A read error is possible here, since a much larger clone lies one base away. The rearrangement joins TRBV25-1 to TRBJ2-2, with 8 bases identical to TRBD1. The CDR3 totals 18 residues. Per the germline V gene, CDR1 is MGHDK and CDR2 is SYGVNS. This CDR3 is CATSRVLAPRDRTGELLF. As DNA, the CDR3 is TGTGCCACCAGCAGAGTGCTAGCTCCTAGGGACAGGACCGGGGAGCTGCTTTTT.

In DNA form, the CDR3 reads TGTGCCAGCAGTGGGGGACGACGATACGAGCAGTACTTC. Translating it yields CASSGGRRYEQYF. The chain has TRBV6-6 and TRBJ2-7, with D perhaps assigned TRBD1 or TRBD2 (5 bases each). The V and J ends lost 5 bases and 4 bases respectively, with 12 bases between them. CDR1 and CDR2 (germline): MNHNY, SVGAGI (reference sequence). The CDR3 consists of 13 residues.

In the case of this clonotype: The DNA is omitted, as the CDR3 cannot be located on it reliably, and the CDR3 follows TCRdb's listing. The V and J genes are TRBV10-1 and TRBJ2-2; the table assigns TRBD1, which was not confirmed against the DNA. The CDR3 has 14 amino acids, counting both end residues. Germline assignment: CDR1 WNHNN and CDR2 SYGVQD (reference sequence). CDR3 amino acids: CASSTSGATGELFF.

In this sample, this clonotype turned up a few times. DNA of the CDR3: TGTGCCAGCAGTGACCGTGGCAGGGGATACACTGAAGCTTTCTTT. Its translation is CASSDRGRGYTEAFF. V gene TRBV2 combines with J gene TRBJ1-1, with a weak D call TRBD1 (6 bases). V dropped 3 bases and J dropped 3 bases, with 14 bases sitting between them. CDR1 is SNHLY, CDR2 FYNNEI, per germline. This CDR3 region has 15 residues.

DNA of the CDR3: TGCAGCGCGGGACAGAACACTGAAGCTTTCTTT. Amino acid sequence: CSAGQNTEAFF. V is TRBV29-1 and J is TRBJ1-1; D is perhaps TRBD1 (6 bases). The germline V gene has CDR1 SQVTM and CDR2 ANQGSEA. Trimming cost V 7 bases and J 1 base, with 7 bases left between them. This CDR3 has 11 amino acids.